Described below is a single T cell receptor (beta chain) sequence and its context. The data stem from a study of blood T cell repertoires in COVID-19. The CDR3 totals 17 residues. Trimming at V came to 3 bases and at J to 0 bases, leaving 8 bases not matched to a gene. Germline V gene sequence: CDR1 SGHAT, CDR2 FQNNGV. This table comes from immunoSEQ multiplex PCR, and its TCRdb copy is limited to in-frame clones, with some not included. The sample yields roughly 71,000 clones, 75% to 85% seen once. The sample was peripheral blood. The chain carries TRBV11-2 and TRBJ2-3, with 8 bases that match TRBD2. The receptor was isolated from a man aged 45 to 65 with acute or convalescent COVID-19. CDR3 bases: TGTGCCAGCAGCTTCCCGTTGAGCGGGGGAAGCACAGATACGCAGTATTTT. It is translated as CASSFPLSGGSTDTQYF.